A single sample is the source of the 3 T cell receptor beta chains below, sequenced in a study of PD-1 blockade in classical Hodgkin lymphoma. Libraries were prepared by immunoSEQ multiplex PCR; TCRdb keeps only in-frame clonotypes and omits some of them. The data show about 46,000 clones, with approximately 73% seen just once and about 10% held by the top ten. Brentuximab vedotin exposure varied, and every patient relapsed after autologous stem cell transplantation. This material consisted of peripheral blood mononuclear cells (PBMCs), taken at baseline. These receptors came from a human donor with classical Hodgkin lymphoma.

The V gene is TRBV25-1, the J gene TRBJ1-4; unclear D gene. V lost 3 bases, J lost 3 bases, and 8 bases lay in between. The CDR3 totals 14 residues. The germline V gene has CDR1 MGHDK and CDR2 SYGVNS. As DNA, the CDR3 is TGTGCCAGCAGTGATTTGGAGGCTAATGAAAAACTGTTTTTT. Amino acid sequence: CASSDLEANEKLFF.

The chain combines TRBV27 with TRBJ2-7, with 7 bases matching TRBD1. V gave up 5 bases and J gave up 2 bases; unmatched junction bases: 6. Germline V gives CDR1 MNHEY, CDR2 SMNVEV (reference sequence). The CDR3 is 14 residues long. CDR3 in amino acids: CASSRKQGTYEQYF. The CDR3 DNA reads TGTGCCAGCAGTCGAAAACAGGGGACCTACGAGCAGTACTTC.

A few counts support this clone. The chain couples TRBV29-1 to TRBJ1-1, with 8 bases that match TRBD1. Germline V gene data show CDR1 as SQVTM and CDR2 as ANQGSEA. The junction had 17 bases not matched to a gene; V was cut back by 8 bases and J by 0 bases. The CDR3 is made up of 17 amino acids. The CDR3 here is CSLLDREASPMNTEAFF. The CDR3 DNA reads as TGCAGCCTTTTGGACAGGGAGGCTTCCCCCATGAACACTGAAGCTTTCTTT.